A selection of T cell receptor beta chains follows, all from one sample in a study of CD8 T cells in Susac syndrome. A single record per CDR3 protein comes from TCRdb applying MiXCR to the immunoSEQ multiplex PCR reads. Found here are tens of thousands of distinct CDR3 sequences, roughly nine tenths of them singletons; the top ten hold 0.15% to 0.2%. Material for sequencing was CD8+ T cells from PBMCs. These receptors originate from a human donor in good health. Each CDR3 is given with its conserved first and last residue. Fields, in order: J gene, D gene, clone size, V gene, CDR3 DNA, CDR3 protein. D genes are given only for firm matches. Clone size is shown for a subset of rows, as once, few, many or a class of expanded clone.

J: TRBJ1-2
D: NA
size: NA
V: TRBV6-5
DNA: TGTGCCAGCAGTTACACCCACCATGCTAACTATGGCTACACCTTC
CDR3: CASSYTHHANYGYTF

J: TRBJ1-1
D: NA
size: few
V: TRBV7-9
DNA: TGTGCCAGCAGCCCCTGGGAGGGTGAAGCTTTCTTT
CDR3: CASSPWEGEAFF

J: TRBJ2-7
D: NA
size: NA
V: TRBV23-1
DNA: TGCGCCAGCAGTCTACGGGGAAAGTACGAGCAGTACTTC
CDR3: CASSLRGKYEQYF

J: TRBJ2-3
D: NA
size: NA
V: TRBV2
DNA: TGTGCCAGCAGTCGTCCTCCCGGGGGAAGTAGCACAGATACGCAGTATTTT
CDR3: CASSRPPGGSSTDTQYF

J: TRBJ1-1
D: NA
size: NA
V: TRBV29-1
DNA: TGCAGCGGTGAAATTAGCGGTGCCAGGGCCCCCACTGAAGCTTTCTTT
CDR3: CSGEISGARAPTEAFF

J: TRBJ2-1
D: NA
size: NA
V: TRBV12-3/TRBV12-4
DNA: TGTGCCAGCAGCTGGAACAATGAGCAGTTCTTC
CDR3: CASSWNNEQFF

J: TRBJ2-7
D: TRBD1
size: NA
V: TRBV6-1
DNA: TGTGCCAGCAGTGAAGAAGGGACAGGGGCCTACGAGCAGTACTTC
CDR3: CASSEEGTGAYEQYF

J: TRBJ2-3
D: TRBD2
size: NA
V: TRBV7-2
DNA: TGTGCCAGCAGCTTTCAGCGGGGGGTTGATACGCAGTATTTT
CDR3: CASSFQRGVDTQYF

J: TRBJ1-1
D: NA
size: NA
V: TRBV20-1
DNA: TGCAGTGCTAGAGATATAGCTACGGGGGGGACTGAAGCTTTCTTT
CDR3: CSARDIATGGTEAFF

J: TRBJ1-2
D: NA
size: NA
V: TRBV2
DNA: TGTGCCAGCCTGGGGGCCCGGTGGGACTATGGCTACACCTTC
CDR3: CASLGARWDYGYTF

J: TRBJ1-6
D: NA
size: NA
V: TRBV5-1
DNA: TGCGCCAGCAGCTTGGACCCAGGCTATAATTCACCCCTCCACTTT
CDR3: CASSLDPGYNSPLHF

J: TRBJ2-7
D: NA
size: NA
V: TRBV3-1
DNA: TGTGCCAGCAGCCCGACCAGGGACGAGCAGTACTTC
CDR3: CASSPTRDEQYF

J: TRBJ1-1
D: NA
size: NA
V: TRBV9
DNA: TGTGCCAGCAGCAACCCAGGGCTGAACACTGAAGCTTTCTTT
CDR3: CASSNPGLNTEAFF

J: TRBJ1-3
D: TRBD1
size: NA
V: TRBV2
DNA: TGTGCCAGCAACGAGGACAGGGTTTATGGAAACACCATATATTTT
CDR3: CASNEDRVYGNTIYF

J: TRBJ1-1
D: NA
size: once
V: TRBV11-1
DNA: TGTGCCAGCAGCGTTACGTTCGGGGAATATGACACTGAAGCTTTCTTT
CDR3: CASSVTFGEYDTEAFF

J: TRBJ2-5
D: NA
size: NA
V: TRBV7-9
DNA: TGTGCCAGCACCCGGCTGGGGGACCAAGAGACCCAGTACTTC
CDR3: CASTRLGDQETQYF

J: TRBJ1-3
D: NA
size: NA
V: TRBV25-1
DNA: TGTGCCAGCAGTGAAGAGGCAGGGCCCATCCCATCGTTAAATTTT
CDR3: CASSEEAGPIPSLNF

J: TRBJ2-7
D: NA
size: NA
V: TRBV29-1
DNA: TGCAGCGGCCTTTCCGATAGCTCCTACGAGCAGTACTTC
CDR3: CSGLSDSSYEQYF

J: TRBJ2-3
D: TRBD2
size: NA
V: TRBV10-3
DNA: TGTGCCATCAGTGATCGGCTAGCGGGGGGCCCGACAGATACGCAGTATTTT
CDR3: CAISDRLAGGPTDTQYF

J: TRBJ1-2
D: TRBD1
size: NA
V: TRBV5-1
DNA: TGCGCCAGCAGCTTTACCCTCGGACAGGGGGGTAACTATGGCTACACCTTC
CDR3: CASSFTLGQGGNYGYTF

J: TRBJ2-1
D: NA
size: NA
V: TRBV7-9
DNA: TGTGCCAGCCTGTTAGGGACACGATACAATGAGCAGTTCTTC
CDR3: CASLLGTRYNEQFF

J: TRBJ1-2
D: NA
size: NA
V: TRBV30
DNA: TGTGCCTCCCTTAGCGGGGGCTTTAGGAGCTACACCTTC
CDR3: CASLSGGFRSYTF

J: TRBJ1-6
D: TRBD1
size: NA
V: TRBV4-2
DNA: TGTGCCAGCAGCCCACTTACCCAGGGGGCTGGGAATTCACCCCTCCACTTT
CDR3: CASSPLTQGAGNSPLHF

J: TRBJ1-2
D: NA
size: NA
V: TRBV5-1
DNA: TGCGCCAGCAGCTACGGGTCTAACTATGGCTACACCTTC
CDR3: CASSYGSNYGYTF

J: TRBJ2-7
D: TRBD2
size: NA
V: TRBV2
DNA: TGTGCCAGCAGTGAAGCGATTTTAACTAGCGGCTCCTACGAGCAGTACTTC
CDR3: CASSEAILTSGSYEQYF

J: TRBJ2-4
D: TRBD2
size: NA
V: TRBV19
DNA: TGTGCCAGTAGACCGCCGGGACTAGCTCTTCACATTCAGTACTTC
CDR3: CASRPPGLALHIQYF

J: TRBJ2-7
D: TRBD1
size: few
V: TRBV4-1
DNA: TGCGCCAGCAGCCGCCCGGGACAGGGCTCCTACGAGCAGTACTTC
CDR3: CASSRPGQGSYEQYF

J: TRBJ2-7
D: NA
size: NA
V: TRBV9
DNA: TGTGCCAGCAGCCCCTTGGGAGGACGTGGGCCCGGGAGCTCCTACGAGCAGTACTTC
CDR3: CASSPLGGRGPGSSYEQYF

J: TRBJ2-1
D: NA
size: NA
V: TRBV3-1
DNA: TGTGCCAGCAGCCGCCAGGAGCTGAGCTCCTACAATGAGCAGTTCTTC
CDR3: CASSRQELSSYNEQFF